This entry describes one TCR beta chain. The antigen remains unidentified. It was healthy bone marrow donors who served as donors. The data are from a study of cytomegalovirus exposure and HLA in healthy donors. The study's findings and limits: In a later analysis, TCR beta V- and J-gene trimming was associated with a missense DCLRE1C variant. Per a prior analysis, the majority of TCR beta V segments were productive roughly 87% or roughly 30% of the time. Presence/absence analyses took donor sequencing depth as roughly uniform.

The junction had 0 bases not matched to a gene; V was cut back by 2 bases and J by 0 bases. Germline CDR1 reads SGHNT; CDR2 reads YYREEE (reference sequence). CDR3 length equals 14 residues. Both 60 Vbeta primers and 13 Jbeta primers went into the PCR. Sequenced by immunoSEQ multiplex PCR; TCRdb stores in-frame clones only, minus some. The top ten hold approximately 3% of the sample, which has over 90,000 clones, 64% seen once. Sequenced sample: PBMCs. The TCR sequence derives from a man between 60 and 75 years old in good health and CMV-seronegative. The chain couples TRBV5-4 to TRBJ2-3; 7 bases fit TRBD2. The CDR3: CASSFSGSTDTQYF. In DNA form, the CDR3 reads TGTGCCAGCAGCTTTAGCGGGAGCACAGATACGCAGTATTTT. The whole variable domain, filled in from reference TRBV5-4 and TRBJ2-3, reads ETGVTQSPTHLIKTRGQQVTLRCSSQSGHNTVSWYQQALGQGPQFIFQYYREEENGRGNFPPRFSGLQFPNYSSELNVNALELDDSALYLCASSFSGSTDTQYFGPGTRLTVL.